This is a list of T cell receptor beta chains from one sample in a study of response to subunit inactivated influenza vaccine. TCRdb itself ran the RT-PCR reads through MiXCR, one entry per CDR3 protein. Of a few hundred thousand distinct CDR3 sequences listed, approximately 20% were seen once; the top ten hold around a tenth. Sample: PBMCs from blood, taken less than 22 months after vaccination. The receptors were gathered from a man in his fifties or sixties who received an inactivated influenza vaccine. Both conserved end residues are part of each CDR3. D genes are given only for firm matches. Size is omitted from some rows. Given values are once, few, many or a class for expanded clones.

size,J,D,V,CDR3,DNA
.,TRBJ2-7,TRBD2,TRBV7-6,CASSLAPGLAVSYEQYF,TGTGCCAGCAGCTTAGCTCCGGGACTAGCGGTTTCATACGAGCAGTACTTC
.,TRBJ1-5,TRBD1,TRBV7-2,CASSLEDRGPPQHF,TGTGCCAGCAGCTTAGAGGACAGGGGTCCGCCCCAGCATTTT
many,TRBJ2-3,TRBD2,TRBV18,CASSPPTSGRTDTQYF,TGTGCCAGCTCACCACCGACTAGCGGGAGGACAGATACGCAGTATTTT
.,TRBJ1-2,.,TRBV12-3/TRBV12-4,CASARGTYGYTF,TGTGCCAGCGCTAGGGGGACCTATGGCTACACCTTC
.,TRBJ2-4,.,TRBV5-1,CASSFGENIQYF,TGCGCCAGCAGCTTCGGTGAAAACATTCAGTACTTC
.,TRBJ2-6,.,TRBV5-1,CASSSEGSGANVLTF,TGCGCCAGCAGCTCGGAAGGGTCTGGGGCCAACGTCCTGACTTTC
many,TRBJ2-5,.,TRBV2,CASSVEETQYF,TGTGCCAGCAGTGTTGAAGAGACCCAGTACTTC
few,TRBJ2-1,.,TRBV29-1,CSANRQGGNEQFF,TGCAGCGCCAACCGACAGGGAGGCAATGAGCAGTTCTTC
.,TRBJ2-3,.,TRBV20-1,CSASGTSTDTQYF,TGCAGTGCTAGCGGAACTAGCACAGATACGCAGTATTTT
.,TRBJ1-4,.,TRBV28,CASSWAQSEEKLFF,TGTGCCAGCAGCTGGGCCCAGTCGGAGGAAAAACTGTTTTTT
few,TRBJ2-4,TRBD1,TRBV5-5,CASSPGQRGNIQYF,TGTGCCAGCAGCCCGGGACAGAGGGGAAACATTCAGTACTTC
.,TRBJ1-1,.,TRBV12-3/TRBV12-4,CASSKSSAAEAFF,TGTGCCAGCAGCAAAAGCAGCGCGGCGGAAGCTTTCTTT
few,TRBJ2-7,.,TRBV20-1,CSAMDSINYEQYF,TGCAGTGCTATGGACAGTATTAACTACGAGCAGTACTTC
.,TRBJ2-1,TRBD2,TRBV28,CASSGLAGGRRLSSYNEQFF,TGTGCCAGCAGTGGATTAGCGGGAGGCCGTCGATTAAGCTCCTACAATGAGCAGTTCTTC
.,TRBJ2-7,TRBD1,TRBV5-1,CASSREGQSYEQYF,TGCGCCAGCAGCCGAGAGGGACAGAGCTACGAGCAGTACTTC
.,TRBJ2-3,.,TRBV18,CASSPRQAGLGADTQYF,TGTGCCAGCTCACCACGCCAGGCGGGCTTAGGTGCAGATACGCAGTATTTT
.,TRBJ2-1,TRBD2,TRBV24-1,CATSDPKTSEQYNEQFF,TGTGCCACCAGTGATCCAAAAACTAGCGAGCAATACAATGAGCAGTTCTTC
few,TRBJ2-1,TRBD1,TRBV9,CASSSQVGDRAYNEQFF,TGTGCCAGCAGCTCTCAAGTGGGGGACAGGGCTTACAATGAGCAGTTCTTC
few,TRBJ2-3,.,TRBV7-9,CASSSLLEDTQYF,TGTGCCAGCAGCTCCCTCCTAGAAGATACGCAGTATTTT
few,TRBJ1-1,.,TRBV10-3,CAISESNFRLGTEAFF,TGTGCCATCAGTGAGTCGAATTTCAGGTTGGGCACTGAAGCTTTCTTT
.,TRBJ2-5,.,TRBV10-1,CASGDRETQYF,TGCGCCAGCGGGGACCGGGAGACCCAGTACTTC
.,TRBJ1-1,.,TRBV5-1,CASSLDPGVPLNTEAFF,TGCGCCAGCAGCTTGGACCCGGGCGTACCCTTGAACACTGAAGCTTTCTTT
few,TRBJ2-5,.,TRBV27,CASSPLIRPETQYF,TGTGCCAGCAGTCCATTAATCAGGCCGGAGACCCAGTACTTC
.,TRBJ2-1,.,TRBV14,CASSRWYNEQFF,TGTGCCAGCAGCCGTTGGTACAATGAGCAGTTCTTC
few,TRBJ2-5,.,TRBV19,CASTSDGETQYF,TGTGCCAGTACAAGTGACGGGGAGACCCAGTACTTC
few,TRBJ2-3,TRBD1,TRBV12-3/TRBV12-4,CASSLIFGQGPISTDTQYF,TGTGCCAGCAGTTTAATCTTCGGACAGGGACCGATTAGTACAGATACGCAGTATTTT
.,TRBJ1-1,.,TRBV11-3,CASGAGETTEAFF,TGTGCCAGCGGGGCAGGGGAGACCACTGAAGCTTTCTTT
.,TRBJ2-1,.,TRBV5-1,CASSRTVHEQFF,TGCGCCAGCAGCCGGACAGTGCATGAGCAGTTCTTC
few,TRBJ2-5,TRBD1,TRBV4-1,CASSQEDRETQYF,TGCGCCAGCAGCCAAGAGGACAGGGAGACCCAGTACTTC
.,TRBJ1-2,.,TRBV6-1,CASSPSTRYGYTF,TGTGCCAGCAGCCCCTCCACGCGGTATGGCTACACCTTC
.,TRBJ2-1,.,TRBV11-2,CASSLDGRGPLGSSYNEQFF,TGTGCCAGCAGCTTAGATGGACGGGGGCCCCTTGGATCCTCCTACAATGAGCAGTTCTTC
few,TRBJ2-2,.,TRBV19,CASRDPLGTGELFF,TGTGCCAGTAGAGACCCTCTTGGAACCGGGGAGCTGTTTTTT
many,TRBJ1-4,.,TRBV20-1,CSARPGGGPSNEKLFF,TGCAGTGCTAGACCTGGAGGAGGGCCAAGTAATGAAAAACTGTTTTTT
few,TRBJ2-5,.,TRBV7-6,CASSLYIEGVGETQYF,TGTGCCAGCAGCTTATATATTGAGGGAGTCGGGGAGACCCAGTACTTC
few,TRBJ2-3,TRBD2,TRBV11-2,CASSLNWPSGGARLDTQYF,TGTGCCAGCAGCTTAAATTGGCCTAGCGGGGGGGCCCGGCTAGATACGCAGTATTTT
.,TRBJ2-2,.,TRBV27,CASSLPGAANTGELFF,TGTGCCAGCAGTTTACCAGGGGCAGCGAACACCGGGGAGCTGTTTTTT
many,TRBJ1-5,TRBD1,TRBV4-3,CASSQDSGGVQPQHF,TGCGCCAGCAGCCAAGATTCAGGGGGGGTCCAGCCCCAGCATTTT
.,TRBJ2-1,TRBD2,TRBV7-9,CASSDRLAGYNEQFF,TGTGCCAGCAGCGACAGACTAGCGGGCTACAATGAGCAGTTCTTC
.,TRBJ2-7,TRBD1,TRBV7-8,CASSLRGQVSYEQYF,TGTGCCAGCAGCTTAAGAGGACAGGTCTCCTACGAGCAGTACTTC
few,TRBJ2-3,.,TRBV4-3,CASSQGVTGDTQYF,TGCGCCAGCAGCCAAGGGGTGACTGGGGATACGCAGTATTTT
many,TRBJ1-1,.,TRBV6-2/TRBV6-3,CASSAAGHLNTEAFF,TGTGCCAGCAGTGCTGCGGGACACTTGAACACTGAAGCTTTCTTT